The 18 T cell receptor beta chains below come from one sample, sequenced in a study of technical replicates of blood from a handful of donors. Profiling relied on immunoSEQ multiplex PCR, and the TCRdb table lists in-frame clones only, not all of them. The sample has roughly 87,000 clones, about 94% seen once. What was sequenced was T cells isolated from PBMCs. These receptor sequences come from a human donor in good health.

The V gene is TRBV6-8, the J gene TRBJ2-1; D possibly corresponds to TRBD1 (6 bases). Germline V lookup: CDR1 MNHGY, CDR2 SAAAGT. V lost 0 bases and J lost 3, with 12 bases in between. The CDR3 sequence is 16 residues long. CDR3 region: CASSYSKGDVYNEQFF. CDR3 DNA sequence: TGTGCCAGCAGTTACTCGAAGGGGGATGTCTACAATGAGCAGTTCTTC.

A single count supports this clone. The chain employs TRBV28 and TRBJ2-7; no reliable D call. CDR1 and CDR2 from the germline V gene are MDHEN and SYDVKM. The CDR3 loop spans 16 amino acids. The V and J ends lost 3 bases and 2 bases respectively, with 17 bases between them. The CDR3 DNA reads as TGTGCCAGCAGTTTTGCCCGTTCCTCCCTAACCTACGAGCAGTACTTC. As protein: CASSFARSSLTYEQYF.

The V and J genes are TRBV7-8 and TRBJ2-1, with 12 bases lining up with TRBD2. V was clipped by 4 bases and J by 5 bases; unmatched bases: 6. The CDR3 spans 16 residues. Germline values: CDR1 SGHVS, CDR2 FQNEAQ. The CDR3 is CASSSRLAGENNEQFF. CDR3 in DNA: TGTGCCAGCAGCTCCAGACTAGCGGGGGAAAACAATGAGCAGTTCTTC.

The chain combines TRBV6-5 with TRBJ1-2; D gene ambiguous. The germline V gene encodes CDR1 MNHEY and CDR2 SVGAGI. Trimming removed 4 bases at V and 8 bases at J, with 14 bases between. This CDR3 is built from 13 residues. The CDR3 loop reads CASSSNLRAGYTF. The CDR3 DNA sequence: TGTGCCAGCAGTTCGAACCTGAGGGCGGGCTACACCTTC.

The chain joins TRBV11-3 to TRBJ2-1; 13 positions agree with TRBD2. This CDR3 region has 18 residues. Germline lookup yields CDR1 SGHNT and CDR2 YENEEA. V lost 5 bases, J lost 10 bases, and 17 bases stayed unmatched. For the CDR3, the DNA is TGTGCCAGCAGCCCCCGAAATAAACTAGCGGGGGGGCAGGGGGAGCAGTTCTTC. Its protein is CASSPRNKLAGGQGEQFF.

In this sample, this clone turned up a few times. V usage is TRBV4-2 and J usage is TRBJ1-1; 7 bases are a match to TRBD1. This CDR3 contains 13 residues. J gave up 3 bases and V 6 bases, and 4 bases lay outside the gene matches. Germline CDR1 reads LGHNA; CDR2 reads YNFKEQ. The DNA for the CDR3 is TGTGCCAGCAGGGGACAGCCGGACACTGAAGCTTTCTTT. It translates to CASRGQPDTEAFF.

The genes are TRBV5-6 and TRBJ2-5; 9 bases fit TRBD2. Germline-derived CDR1 and CDR2 are SGHDT and YYEEEE. The CDR3 totals 16 residues. V shed 1 base, J shed 1 base, and the junction held 5 bases outside the gene matches. The CDR3 nucleotides read TGTGCCAGCAGCTTGCCATCTAGCGGGGCCCAAGAGACCCAGTACTTC. Protein: CASSLPSSGAQETQYF. The full variable domain, in which reference TRBV5-6 and TRBJ2-5 provide the parts outside the CDR3, is DAGVTQSPTHLIKTRGQQVTLRCSPKSGHDTVSWYQQALGQGPQFIFQYYEEEERQRGNFPDRFSGHQFPNYSSELNVNALLLGDSALYLCASSLPSSGAQETQYFGPGTRLLVL.

The gene calls are TRBV6-5 and TRBJ2-3, with a weak D call TRBD2 (6 bases). This CDR3 spans 15 amino acids. CDR1 MNHEY and CDR2 SVGAGI come from the germline V gene. The V end was cut by 5 bases, the J end by 8 bases, with 20 bases between. This chain's CDR3 is CASSPTRGAGGTQYF. As DNA, the CDR3 is TGTGCCAGCAGTCCTACAAGAGGCGCCGGGGGTACGCAGTATTTT.

The chain links TRBV28 to TRBJ2-6; a possible D gene is TRBD2 (6 bases). Germline CDR1 is MDHEN and CDR2 is SYDVKM. The CDR3 is made up of 17 amino acids. The ends were cut back, 3 bases at V and 0 bases at J, with 12 bases in the middle. The CDR3 region is CASSLEGVLSGANVLTF. The CDR3 nucleotides read TGTGCCAGCAGTTTGGAGGGCGTTCTCTCTGGGGCCAACGTCCTGACTTTC. The full variable domain, its missing parts supplied by reference TRBV28 and TRBJ2-6, is DVKVTQSSRYLVKRTGEKVFLECVQDMDHENMFWYRQDPGLGLRLIYFSYDVKMKEKGDIPEGYSVSREKKERFSLILESASTNQTSMYLCASSLEGVLSGANVLTFGAGSRLTVL.

The chain uses TRBV11-2 and TRBJ2-5; D is unclear. The germline gives CDR1 SGHAT, CDR2 FQNNGV. Trimming stripped 1 base from V and 7 bases from J, with 10 bases between. This CDR3 is built from 13 residues. The CDR3 region has the DNA TGTGCCAGCAGCTTAGTTGGTATGGCGACCCAGTACTTC. This encodes CASSLVGMATQYF.

This clone was seen only once. V and J are TRBV28 and TRBJ2-5; 13 positions agree with TRBD2. CDR3 length equals 17 residues. The germline V gene encodes CDR1 MDHEN and CDR2 SYDVKM. V lost 2 bases to trimming and J lost 2 bases; unmatched junction nucleotides: 5. Here the CDR3 DNA reads TGTGCCAGCAGTTTAGGGGGACTAGCGGGGTTACAAGAGACCCAGTACTTC. It translates to CASSLGGLAGLQETQYF.

Here the CDR3 DNA reads TGTGCCTGGAGGGTGACTAGCAACTCCTACGAGCAGTACTTC. Translating it yields CAWRVTSNSYEQYF. J is TRBJ2-7 and V is TRBV30; 7 bases line up with TRBD2. V lost 3 bases to trimming and J lost 0 bases; unmatched junction nucleotides: 5. Germline V gene lookup returns CDR1 GTSNPN and CDR2 SVGIG (reference sequence). The CDR3 loop spans 14 amino acids.

The rearrangement joins TRBV15 to TRBJ2-5; D unclear. The germline gives CDR1 LNHNV, CDR2 YYDKDF (reference sequence). The CDR3 runs to 14 residues. Trimming removed 5 bases at V and 2 bases at J, with 12 bases between. The CDR3 loop is CATSGWLQQETQYF. DNA of the CDR3: TGTGCCACCAGCGGTTGGCTCCAACAAGAGACCCAGTACTTC.

This clone was detected only once. V usage is TRBV6-5 and J usage is TRBJ2-7, with TRBD2 matching 9 bases. V shed 6 bases and J 4 bases; nucleotides not matched to a gene: 4. Germline CDR1 is MNHEY and CDR2 is SVGAGI. The CDR3 is 13 residues long. This CDR3 is CASSPSGRYEQYF. Written as DNA, the CDR3 is TGTGCCAGCAGCCCCAGCGGGAGGTACGAGCAGTACTTC.

The chain has TRBV30 and TRBJ1-3, with D maybe TRBD1 (5 bases). V was trimmed by 3 bases and J by 0 bases, leaving 6 bases between them. The CDR3 extends over 13 amino acids. CDR1 and CDR2 from the germline V gene are GTSNPN and SVGIG (reference sequence). CDR3 in DNA: TGTGCCTGGAGGGGGCTCTCTGGAAACACCATATATTTT. Protein product: CAWRGLSGNTIYF.

This chain connects TRBV4-1 to TRBJ2-5; D might be TRBD2 (6 bases). Matching the DNA end better, TRBJ2-7 makes the J call doubtful. Germline V gene sequence: CDR1 MGHRA, CDR2 YSYEKL. The CDR3 consists of 17 residues. CDR3 DNA: TGCGCCAGCAGCCGAGTAAACCTGGGAGGCCCCTACTACGAGCAGTACTTC. Translating it yields CASSRVNLGGPYYEQYF.

The CDR3 sequence: CASSIGQEQFF. In nucleotides, the CDR3 is TGTGCCAGTAGTATAGGACAAGAGCAGTTCTTC. The chain employs TRBV19 and TRBJ2-1; D remains ambiguous. The CDR3 length is 11 residues. Germline CDR1 reads LNHDA; CDR2 reads SQIVND (reference sequence). V was cut by 1 base and J by 10 bases, with 5 bases left in between.

This chain connects TRBV19 to TRBJ1-5; D gene ambiguous. Germline V lookup: CDR1 LNHDA, CDR2 SQIVND (reference sequence). Trimming stripped 9 bases from V and 4 bases from J, with 4 bases between. The CDR3 totals 10 residues. In DNA, the CDR3 is TGTGCCAGCGGGAATCAGCCCCAGCATTTT. This translates into CASGNQPQHF.